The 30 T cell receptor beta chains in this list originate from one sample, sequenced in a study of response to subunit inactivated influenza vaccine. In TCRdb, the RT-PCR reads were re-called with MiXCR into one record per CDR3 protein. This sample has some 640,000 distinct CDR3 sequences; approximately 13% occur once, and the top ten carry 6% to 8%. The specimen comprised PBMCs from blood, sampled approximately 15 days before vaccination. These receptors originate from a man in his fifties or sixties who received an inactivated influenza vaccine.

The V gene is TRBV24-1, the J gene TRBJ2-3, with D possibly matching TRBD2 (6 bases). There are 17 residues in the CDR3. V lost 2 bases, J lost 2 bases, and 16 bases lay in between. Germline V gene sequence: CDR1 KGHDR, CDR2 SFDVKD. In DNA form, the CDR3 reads TGTGCCACCAGTGATTCCTCGGGAGTTCCAACCACAGATACGCAGTATTTT. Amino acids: CATSDSSGVPTTDTQYF.

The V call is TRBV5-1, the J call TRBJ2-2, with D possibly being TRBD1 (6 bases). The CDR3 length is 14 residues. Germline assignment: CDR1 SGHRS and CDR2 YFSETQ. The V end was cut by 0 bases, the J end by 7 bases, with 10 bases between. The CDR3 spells CASSLDREDGELFF. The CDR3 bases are TGCGCCAGCAGCTTGGACAGGGAAGACGGGGAGCTGTTTTTT. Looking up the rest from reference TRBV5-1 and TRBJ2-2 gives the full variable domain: KAGVTQTPRYLIKTRGQQVTLSCSPISGHRSVSWYQQTPGQGLQFLFEYFSETQRNKGNFPGRFSGRQFSNSRSEMNVSTLELGDSALYLCASSLDREDGELFFGEGSRLTVL.

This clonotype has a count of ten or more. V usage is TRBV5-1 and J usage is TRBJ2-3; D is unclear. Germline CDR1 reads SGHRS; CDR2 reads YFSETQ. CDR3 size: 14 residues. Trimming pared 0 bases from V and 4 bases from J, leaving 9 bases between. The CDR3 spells CASSLAGLPDTQYF. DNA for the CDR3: TGCGCCAGCAGCTTGGCCGGCCTCCCAGATACGCAGTATTTT.

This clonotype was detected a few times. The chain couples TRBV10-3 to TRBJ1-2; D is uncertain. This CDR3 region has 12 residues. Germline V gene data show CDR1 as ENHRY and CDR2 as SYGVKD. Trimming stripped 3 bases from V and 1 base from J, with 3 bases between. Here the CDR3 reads CAISDSNYGYTF. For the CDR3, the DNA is TGTGCCATCAGTGACAGTAACTATGGCTACACCTTC.

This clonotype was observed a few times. The CDR3: CASSASGSERTGELFF. CDR3 DNA: TGTGCCAGCAGCGCTAGCGGGAGTGAGCGCACCGGGGAGCTGTTTTTT. V and J are TRBV7-3 and TRBJ2-2; 10 bases line up with TRBD2. CDR3 length equals 16 residues. V trimming: 5 bases; J trimming: 4 bases; junction bases outside the gene matches: 7. Germline-derived CDR1 and CDR2 are SGHTA and FQGTGA.

The CDR3 DNA reads TGCGCCAGCAGCTTGGAGGACAGGGACTACACTGAAGCTTTCTTT. Translated: CASSLEDRDYTEAFF. J is TRBJ1-1 and V is TRBV5-1; 8 bases fit TRBD1. The CDR3 has 15 amino acids. The trim removed 0 bases at V and 3 bases at J, leaving 4 bases unmatched. Germline V CDR1 and CDR2: SGHRS, YFSETQ. The variable domain in full, completed from reference TRBV5-1 and TRBJ1-1, reads KAGVTQTPRYLIKTRGQQVTLSCSPISGHRSVSWYQQTPGQGLQFLFEYFSETQRNKGNFPGRFSGRQFSNSRSEMNVSTLELGDSALYLCASSLEDRDYTEAFFGQGTRLTVV.

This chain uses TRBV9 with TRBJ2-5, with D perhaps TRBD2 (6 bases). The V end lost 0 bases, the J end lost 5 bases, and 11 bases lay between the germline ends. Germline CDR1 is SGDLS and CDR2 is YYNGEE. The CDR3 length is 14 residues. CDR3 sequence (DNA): TGTGCCAGCAGCGTAGTGGCGGGGAGCGAGACCCAGTACTTC. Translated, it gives CASSVVAGSETQYF. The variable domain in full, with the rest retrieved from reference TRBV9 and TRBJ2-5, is DSGVTQTPKHLITATGQRVTLRCSPRSGDLSVYWYQQSLDQGLQFLIQYYNGEERAKGNILERFSAQQFPDLHSELNLSSLELGDSALYFCASSVVAGSETQYFGPGTRLLVL.

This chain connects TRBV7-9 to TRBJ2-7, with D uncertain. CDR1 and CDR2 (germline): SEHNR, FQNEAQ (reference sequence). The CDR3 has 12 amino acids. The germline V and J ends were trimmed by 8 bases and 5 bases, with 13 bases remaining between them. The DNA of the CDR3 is TGTGCCAGCGGCCTAGATAACCACGAGCAGTACTTC. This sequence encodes CASGLDNHEQYF. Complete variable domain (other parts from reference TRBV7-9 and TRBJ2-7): DTGVSQNPRHKITKRGQNVTFRCDPISEHNRLYWYRQTLGQGPEFLTYFQNEAQLEKSRLLSDRFSAERPKGSFSTLEIQRTEQGDSAMYLCASGLDNHEQYFGPGTRLTVT.

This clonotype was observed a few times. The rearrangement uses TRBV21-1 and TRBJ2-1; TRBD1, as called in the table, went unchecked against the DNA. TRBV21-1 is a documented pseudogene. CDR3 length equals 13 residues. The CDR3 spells CASSKEMGDEQFF. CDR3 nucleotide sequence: TGTGCCAGCAGCAAAGAAATGGGGGATGAGCAGTTCTTC.

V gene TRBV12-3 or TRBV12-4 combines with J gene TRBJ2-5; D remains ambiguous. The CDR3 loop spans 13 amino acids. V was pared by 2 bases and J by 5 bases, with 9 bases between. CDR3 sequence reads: CASSLTRIETQYF. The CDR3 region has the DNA TGTGCCAGCAGTTTAACCCGGATCGAGACCCAGTACTTC.

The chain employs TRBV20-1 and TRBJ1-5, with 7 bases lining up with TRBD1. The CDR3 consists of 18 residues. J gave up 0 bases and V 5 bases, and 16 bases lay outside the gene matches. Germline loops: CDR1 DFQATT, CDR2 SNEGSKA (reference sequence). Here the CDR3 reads CSARRTGDLLYSNQPQHF. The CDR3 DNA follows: TGCAGTGCTCGGAGGACAGGCGACTTACTCTATAGCAATCAGCCCCAGCATTTT.

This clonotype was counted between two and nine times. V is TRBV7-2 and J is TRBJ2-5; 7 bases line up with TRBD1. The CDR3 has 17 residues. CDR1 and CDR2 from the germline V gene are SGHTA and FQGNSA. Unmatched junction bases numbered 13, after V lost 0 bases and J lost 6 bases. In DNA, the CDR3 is TGTGCCAGCAGCTTAGCGCTTGCGACAGGGTACCTTCAGACCCAGTACTTC. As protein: CASSLALATGYLQTQYF.

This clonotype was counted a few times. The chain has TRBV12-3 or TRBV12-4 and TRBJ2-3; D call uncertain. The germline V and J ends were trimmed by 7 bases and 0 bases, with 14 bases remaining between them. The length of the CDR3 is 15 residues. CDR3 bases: TGTGCCAGCACCAACGTTCCCACGAGCACAGATACGCAGTATTTT. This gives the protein CASTNVPTSTDTQYF.

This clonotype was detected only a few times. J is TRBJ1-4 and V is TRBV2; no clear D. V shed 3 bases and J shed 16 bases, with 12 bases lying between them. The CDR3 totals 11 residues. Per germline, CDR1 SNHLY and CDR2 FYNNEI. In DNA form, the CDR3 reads TGTGCCAGCAGTGATGGCTTCAGGCGGTTTTTT. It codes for CASSDGFRRFF.

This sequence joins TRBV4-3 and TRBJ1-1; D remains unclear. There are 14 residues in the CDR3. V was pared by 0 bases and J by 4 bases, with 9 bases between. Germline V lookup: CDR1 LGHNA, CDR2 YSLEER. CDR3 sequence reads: CASSQERAVTEAFF. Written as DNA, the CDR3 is TGCGCCAGCAGCCAAGAACGGGCAGTCACTGAAGCTTTCTTT.

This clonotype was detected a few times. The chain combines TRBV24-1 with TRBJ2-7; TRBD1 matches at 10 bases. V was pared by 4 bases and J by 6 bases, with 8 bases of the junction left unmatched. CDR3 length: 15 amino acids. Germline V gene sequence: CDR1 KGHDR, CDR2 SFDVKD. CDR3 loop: CATSDSGTGAGEQYF. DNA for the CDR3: TGTGCCACCAGTGACTCCGGGACAGGGGCTGGCGAGCAGTACTTC.

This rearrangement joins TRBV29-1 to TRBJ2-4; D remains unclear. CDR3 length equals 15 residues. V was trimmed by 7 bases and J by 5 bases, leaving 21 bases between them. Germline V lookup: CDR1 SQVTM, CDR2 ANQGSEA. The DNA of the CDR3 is TGCAGCGCATCAGGTTATCGGGTCGGCGAAAACATTCAGTACTTC. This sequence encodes CSASGYRVGENIQYF.

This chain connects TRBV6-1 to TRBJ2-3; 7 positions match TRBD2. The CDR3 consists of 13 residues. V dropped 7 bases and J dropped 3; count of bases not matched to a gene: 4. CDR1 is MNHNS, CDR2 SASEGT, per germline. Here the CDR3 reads CASKTGGTDTQYF. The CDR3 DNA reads TGTGCCAGCAAGACGGGGGGAACAGATACGCAGTATTTT.

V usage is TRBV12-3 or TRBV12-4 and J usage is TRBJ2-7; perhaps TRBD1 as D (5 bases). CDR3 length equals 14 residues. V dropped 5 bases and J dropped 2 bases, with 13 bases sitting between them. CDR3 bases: TGTGCCAGCAGTGCCCCCAGGGATCCCTACGAGCAGTACTTC. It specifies CASSAPRDPYEQYF.

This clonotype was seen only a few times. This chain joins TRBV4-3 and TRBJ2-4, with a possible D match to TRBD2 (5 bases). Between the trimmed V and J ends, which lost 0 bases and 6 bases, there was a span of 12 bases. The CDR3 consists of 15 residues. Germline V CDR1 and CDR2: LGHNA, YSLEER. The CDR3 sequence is CASSQDGLAVNIQYF. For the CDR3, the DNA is TGCGCCAGCAGCCAAGATGGCCTAGCAGTAAACATTCAGTACTTC.

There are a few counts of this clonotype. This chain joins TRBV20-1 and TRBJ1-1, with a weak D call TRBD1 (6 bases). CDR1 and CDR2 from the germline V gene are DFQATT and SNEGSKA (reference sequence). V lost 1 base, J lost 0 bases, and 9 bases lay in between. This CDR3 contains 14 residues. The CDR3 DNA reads TGCAGTGCTAGAGTGGACAGCATGAACACTGAAGCTTTCTTT. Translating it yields CSARVDSMNTEAFF.

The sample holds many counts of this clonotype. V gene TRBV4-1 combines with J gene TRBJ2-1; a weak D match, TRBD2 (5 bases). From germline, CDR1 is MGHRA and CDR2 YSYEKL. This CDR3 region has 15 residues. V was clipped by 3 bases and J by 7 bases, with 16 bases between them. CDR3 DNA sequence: TGCGCCAGCAGCCATTCGGGGATGGTTTGGAATGAGCAGTTCTTC. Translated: CASSHSGMVWNEQFF.

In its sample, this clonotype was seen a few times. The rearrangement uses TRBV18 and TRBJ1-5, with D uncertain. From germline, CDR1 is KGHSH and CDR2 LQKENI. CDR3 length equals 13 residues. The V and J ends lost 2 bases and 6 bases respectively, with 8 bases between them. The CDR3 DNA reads TGTGCCAGCTCACCAGGGGAGGCTCAGCCCCAGCATTTT. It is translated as CASSPGEAQPQHF. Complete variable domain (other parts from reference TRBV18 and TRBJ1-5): NAGVMQNPRHLVRRRGQEARLRCSPMKGHSHVYWYRQLPEEGLKFMVYLQKENIIDESGMPKERFSAEFPKEGPSILRIQQVVRGDSAAYFCASSPGEAQPQHFGDGTRLSIL.

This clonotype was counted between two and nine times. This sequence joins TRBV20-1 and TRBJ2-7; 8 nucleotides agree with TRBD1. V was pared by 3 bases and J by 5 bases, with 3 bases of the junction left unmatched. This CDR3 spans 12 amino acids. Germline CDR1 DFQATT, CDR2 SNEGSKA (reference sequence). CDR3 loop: CSARDRVHEQYF. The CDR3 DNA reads TGCAGTGCTAGGGACAGGGTCCACGAGCAGTACTTC.

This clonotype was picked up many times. The CDR3 bases are TGTGCCAGCAGCCAAGATACCGGACTAGCCGTGGAGACCCAGTACTTC. It translates to CASSQDTGLAVETQYF. The J gene is TRBJ2-5, the V gene TRBV4-2, with 8 bases matching TRBD2. CDR1 is LGHNA and CDR2 is YNFKEQ in the germline V gene. The CDR3 contains 16 residues. The J segment lost 5 bases and the V segment lost 0 bases, leaving 8 bases of the junction unmatched.

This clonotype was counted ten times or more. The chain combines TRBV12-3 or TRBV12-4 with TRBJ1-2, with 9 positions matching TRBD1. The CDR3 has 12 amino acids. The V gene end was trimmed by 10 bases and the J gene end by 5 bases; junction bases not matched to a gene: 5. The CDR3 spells CATTGGFYGYTF. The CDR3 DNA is TGTGCCACTACAGGGGGCTTTTATGGCTACACCTTC.

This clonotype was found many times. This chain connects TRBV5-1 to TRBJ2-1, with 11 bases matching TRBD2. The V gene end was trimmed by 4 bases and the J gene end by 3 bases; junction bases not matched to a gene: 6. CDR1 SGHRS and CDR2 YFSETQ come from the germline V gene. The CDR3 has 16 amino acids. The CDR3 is CASSHQTSGDYNEQFF. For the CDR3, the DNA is TGCGCCAGCAGCCATCAGACTAGCGGGGACTACAATGAGCAGTTCTTC.

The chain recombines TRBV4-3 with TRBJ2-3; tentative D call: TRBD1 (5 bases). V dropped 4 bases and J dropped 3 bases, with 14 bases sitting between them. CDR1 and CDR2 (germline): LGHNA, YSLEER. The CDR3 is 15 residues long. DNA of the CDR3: TGCGCCAGCAGCCTTATAAAGGGGATTACAGATACGCAGTATTTT. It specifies CASSLIKGITDTQYF.

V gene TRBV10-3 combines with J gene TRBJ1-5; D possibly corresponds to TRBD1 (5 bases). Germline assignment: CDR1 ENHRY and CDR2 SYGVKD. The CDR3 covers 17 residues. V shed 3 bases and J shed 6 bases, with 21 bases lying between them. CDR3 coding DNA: TGTGCCATCAGTGATGGGGCAGTTCAACTGAGGAGTCAGCCCCAGCATTTT. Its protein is CAISDGAVQLRSQPQHF.

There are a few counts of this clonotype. The CDR3 sequence: CSAGLAGVNEQYF. The CDR3 nucleotides are TGCAGCGCCGGACTAGCGGGGGTCAACGAGCAGTACTTC. The V and J genes are TRBV29-1 and TRBJ2-7; 13 nucleotides align to TRBD2. Trimming cost V 7 bases and J 5 bases; bases outside gene matches: 5. Germline CDR1 and CDR2: SQVTM and ANQGSEA. The CDR3 is made up of 13 amino acids.